The 19 T cell receptor beta chains presented below share a single source sample, sequenced in a study of T cell responses to AZD1222 COVID-19 vaccine. Repertoires were generated with immunoSEQ multiplex PCR, while TCRdb's copy carries only in-frame clones and drops some. The sample lists fewer than 130,000 clones; about 85% were seen once. Sequenced here: peripheral blood, sampled on day 0 of AZD1222 vaccination. These receptors were collected from an adult in good health.

This chain joins TRBV5-8 and TRBJ1-2; TRBD1 agrees at 7 bases. Trimming cost V 4 bases and J 4 bases; bases outside gene matches: 13. Germline V lookup: CDR1 SGHTS, CDR2 YDEGEE. CDR3 size: 16 residues. The CDR3: CASSIVSPGQFYGYTF. The CDR3 region has the DNA TGTGCCAGCAGCATAGTAAGTCCGGGACAGTTCTATGGCTACACCTTC.

The chain carries TRBV4-2 and TRBJ2-1, with D uncertain. Trimming removed 0 bases from V and 0 bases from J, with 6 bases in between. Germline CDR1 is LGHNA and CDR2 is YNFKEQ. The CDR3 runs to 15 residues. CDR3 amino acids: CASSQEYSSYNEQFF. CDR3 nucleotide sequence: TGTGCCAGCAGCCAAGAGTATAGCTCCTACAATGAGCAGTTCTTC.

This chain joins TRBV28 and TRBJ2-7, with D tentatively TRBD1 (7 bases). Germline lookup yields CDR1 MDHEN and CDR2 SYDVKM. V lost 8 bases and J 4 bases, leaving 15 bases between the germline ends. This CDR3 has 13 amino acids. The CDR3 sequence: CASGGDSLYEQYF. In nucleotides, the CDR3 is TGTGCCAGCGGAGGGGACAGCCTTTACGAGCAGTACTTC.

The chain is built from TRBV5-1 and TRBJ2-5, with a tentative D call TRBD1 (6 bases). Germline-derived CDR1 and CDR2 are SGHRS and YFSETQ. The CDR3 spans 13 residues. The V end was cut by 0 bases, the J end by 5 bases, with 8 bases between. The CDR3 DNA sequence: TGCGCCAGCAGCTTGGGTCAGGGGGAGACCCAGTACTTC. Its translation is CASSLGQGETQYF. The complete variable domain, with remaining parts taken from reference TRBV5-1 and TRBJ2-5, reads KAGVTQTPRYLIKTRGQQVTLSCSPISGHRSVSWYQQTPGQGLQFLFEYFSETQRNKGNFPGRFSGRQFSNSRSEMNVSTLELGDSALYLCASSLGQGETQYFGPGTRLLVL.

The chain combines TRBV19 with TRBJ1-1, with D unclear. The V gene lost 4 bases and the J gene lost 1 base, with 13 bases spanning the gap. Looked up from germline, CDR1 is LNHDA and CDR2 is SQIVND (reference sequence). The CDR3 totals 15 residues. CDR3 in amino acids: CASSTRSRGNTEAFF. The CDR3 coding sequence is TGTGCCAGTAGTACCCGATCTCGCGGGAACACTGAAGCTTTCTTT.

This clone was recorded only once. The chain combines TRBV7-3 with TRBJ2-3; no clear D. CDR1 is SGHTA, CDR2 FQGTGA, per germline. Trimming removed 4 bases from V and 1 base from J, with 18 bases in between. This CDR3 is built from 17 residues. DNA for the CDR3: TGTGCCAGCAGCTCGCTGCCCGGGTCTTCTGGCACAGATACGCAGTATTTT. It specifies CASSSLPGSSGTDTQYF. The complete variable domain, with remaining parts taken from reference TRBV7-3 and TRBJ2-3, reads GAGVSQTPSNKVTEKGKYVELRCDPISGHTALYWYRQSLGQGPEFLIYFQGTGAADDSGLPNDRFFAVRPEGSVSTLKIQRTERGDSAVYLCASSSLPGSSGTDTQYFGPGTRLTVL.

The CDR3 DNA is TGTGCCACTCTCTCGACAGGGCCCTACGAGCAGTACTTC. This encodes CATLSTGPYEQYF. The chain combines TRBV28 with TRBJ2-7; 7 bases agree with TRBD1. Germline V gene lookup returns CDR1 MDHEN and CDR2 SYDVKM. This CDR3 spans 13 amino acids. With V trimmed by 10 bases and J by 2 bases, 8 bases remained unmatched.

The chain links TRBV6-5 to TRBJ1-3; the D gene is possibly TRBD1 (6 bases). This CDR3 comprises 12 residues. Trimming shortened V by 10 bases and J by 0 bases, and 7 bases separated the two germline ends. Germline V CDR1 and CDR2: MNHEY, SVGAGI. The CDR3 loop reads CATQGSGNTIYF. In DNA form, the CDR3 reads TGTGCCACACAGGGCTCTGGAAACACCATATATTTT.

This chain uses TRBV24-1 with TRBJ1-5, with a possible D match to TRBD1 (5 bases). This CDR3 comprises 15 residues. The V and J ends lost 5 bases and 0 bases respectively, with 10 bases between them. In germline, CDR1 is KGHDR, CDR2 SFDVKD. The CDR3 loop reads CATSGGGVSNQPQHF. The DNA for the CDR3 is TGTGCCACCAGTGGGGGAGGGGTTAGCAATCAGCCCCAGCATTTT.

The rearrangement uses TRBV6-5 and TRBJ2-1; 12 bases line up with TRBD2. V gave up 6 bases and J gave up 7 bases; unmatched junction bases: 1. From germline, CDR1 is MNHEY and CDR2 SVGAGI. The CDR3 has 13 residues. This CDR3 reads CASRGLAGNEQFF. The CDR3 region has the DNA TGTGCCAGCAGAGGACTAGCGGGGAATGAGCAGTTCTTC.

V is TRBV6-6 and J is TRBJ1-2; no definite D call. With 5 bases removed from V and 7 bases from J, the gap between germline ends came to 17 bases. From germline, CDR1 is MNHNY and CDR2 SVGAGI (reference sequence). The CDR3 covers 14 residues. DNA for the CDR3: TGTGCCAGCAGTCCTGACGGACCTATAGCTGGCTACACCTTC. Translated, it gives CASSPDGPIAGYTF.

The chain links TRBV7-9 to TRBJ1-1; D remains unclear. V dropped 0 bases and J dropped 1 base, with 3 bases sitting between them. The germline V gene encodes CDR1 SEHNR and CDR2 FQNEAQ (reference sequence). This CDR3 has 13 residues. Here the CDR3 reads CASSLAGNTEAFF. In nucleotides, the CDR3 is TGTGCCAGCAGCTTAGCAGGGAACACTGAAGCTTTCTTT.

The J gene is TRBJ1-6, the V gene TRBV3-1 (or the pseudogene TRBV3-2), with a tentative D call TRBD1 (5 bases). Trimming took off 1 base at V and 7 bases at J, with 14 bases between the two ends. Germline V gene lookup returns CDR1 LGHDT and CDR2 YNNKEL (reference sequence). This CDR3 is 16 amino acids long. CDR3 residues: CASSQGQGGWNSPLHF. CDR3 DNA sequence: TGTGCCAGCAGCCAAGGGCAGGGAGGTTGGAATTCACCCCTCCACTTT.

This rearrangement joins TRBV6-2 or TRBV6-3 to TRBJ2-3; D uncertain. Per the germline V gene, CDR1 is MNHEY and CDR2 is SVGEGT. V was trimmed by 5 bases and J by 2 bases, leaving 8 bases between them. The CDR3 length is 13 residues. The DNA for the CDR3 is TGTGCCAGCAGTACCACCTCCACAGATACGCAGTATTTT. As protein: CASSTTSTDTQYF.

The V gene is TRBV6-6, the J gene TRBJ2-7; 10 nucleotides align to TRBD2. Germline V gene sequence: CDR1 MNHNY, CDR2 SVGAGI (reference sequence). CDR3 size: 13 residues. J lost 6 bases, V lost 11 bases, and 10 bases had no gene match. CDR3 sequence reads: CASSLAGDSEQYF. CDR3 coding DNA: TGTGCCTCTTCGCTAGCGGGAGATAGCGAGCAGTACTTC.

The rearrangement uses TRBV11-1 and TRBJ2-1, with 7 bases identical to TRBD1. The CDR3 runs to 15 residues. The J segment lost 7 bases and the V segment lost 3 bases, leaving 9 bases of the junction unmatched. The germline gives CDR1 SGHAT, CDR2 FQDESV (reference sequence). This chain's CDR3 is CASSLRQGEGNEQFF. The CDR3 bases are TGTGCCAGCAGCTTGCGACAGGGCGAGGGAAATGAGCAGTTCTTC.

The chain is built from TRBV28 and TRBJ1-2, with D possibly TRBD1 on 5 matching bases. This CDR3 spans 13 amino acids. Per germline, CDR1 MDHEN and CDR2 SYDVKM. V gave up 0 bases and J gave up 3 bases, with 5 bases separating them. CDR3 coding DNA: TGTGCCAGCAGTTTATGGGGACACTATGGCTACACCTTC. Its translation: CASSLWGHYGYTF.

The chain joins TRBV5-1 to TRBJ1-1, with D perhaps matching TRBD1 (6 bases). The V gene's germline CDR1 is SGHRS and CDR2 YFSETQ. Trimming stripped 4 bases from V and 8 bases from J, with 9 bases between. This CDR3 has 11 residues. The CDR3 DNA reads TGCGCCAGCAGCCTAGACAGGGAAGCTTTCTTT. It codes for CASSLDREAFF.

The chain uses TRBV4-1 and TRBJ2-3; D remains ambiguous. Germline V CDR1 and CDR2: MGHRA, YSYEKL. This CDR3 has 14 amino acids. V was cut by 0 bases and J by 2 bases, with 6 bases left in between. The CDR3, as DNA: TGCGCCAGCAGCCAAGAACTCGTCACAGATACGCAGTATTTT. It encodes CASSQELVTDTQYF.